The 29 T cell receptor beta chains presented below share a single source sample, sequenced in a study of shared clonotypes between healthy human individuals. TCRdb keeps only in-frame clones here, not all; method: immunoSEQ multiplex PCR. Here the sample spans about 2.4 million clones, 80% to 95% being singletons. The material sequenced was naive CD4+ T cells from PBMCs. Subset given: CD45RA+ positively selected. The receptor set was obtained from a man between 18 and 35 years old in good health. Some clones in this sample may be carry-over from other donors' samples.

V usage is TRBV6-4 and J usage is TRBJ2-6; perhaps TRBD2 as D (6 bases). Between the trimmed V and J ends, which lost 0 bases and 0 bases, there was a span of 12 bases. Germline lookup yields CDR1 MRHNA and CDR2 SNTAGT. This CDR3 is 18 amino acids long. As DNA, the CDR3 is TGTGCCAGCAGTGACTCGCCGCTAGCGAGCTCTGGGGCCAACGTCCTGACTTTC. It yields the protein CASSDSPLASSGANVLTF.

With respect to this clone: The sample has other DNA sequences that encode this CDR3 too. The chain couples TRBV28 to TRBJ2-5, with 9 bases matching TRBD2. This CDR3 spans 16 amino acids. V lost 0 bases to trimming and J lost 5 bases; unmatched junction nucleotides: 7. Germline values: CDR1 MDHEN, CDR2 SYDVKM. Here the CDR3 DNA reads TGTGCCAGCAGTTTATGGGGTAGCGGGAGCCGTGAGACCCAGTACTTC. This gives the protein CASSLWGSGSRETQYF.

Points on this clone: Other DNA sequences in the sample encode the same CDR3. The chain uses TRBV28 and TRBJ1-2; 7 nucleotides line up with TRBD1. V lost 2 bases and J lost 8; bases outside the gene matches: 5. CDR1 MDHEN and CDR2 SYDVKM come from the germline V gene. This CDR3 spans 13 amino acids. The DNA for the CDR3 is TGTGCCAGCAGTTTAGAGGGGGCAAGGGGCTACACCTTC. Its translation is CASSLEGARGYTF.

The rearrangement joins TRBV28 to TRBJ1-2; 7 nucleotides match TRBD1. V dropped 6 bases and J dropped 6; count of bases not matched to a gene: 4. The length of the CDR3 is 12 residues. Germline V CDR1 and CDR2: MDHEN, SYDVKM. The CDR3 DNA follows: TGTGCCAGCAGCCGCACAGGGGATGGCTACACCTTC. It is translated as CASSRTGDGYTF.

The gene calls are TRBV6-1 and TRBJ1-1, with D uncertain. CDR1 and CDR2 (germline): MNHNS, SASEGT. The CDR3 covers 13 residues. The V gene lost 1 base and the J gene lost 3 bases, with 6 bases spanning the gap. Written as DNA, the CDR3 is TGTGCCAGCAGTGAAGGGGGAGACACTGAAGCTTTCTTT. It translates to CASSEGGDTEAFF.

This sequence joins TRBV9 and TRBJ2-5; no clear D gene. The CDR3 contains 12 residues. Trimming shortened V by 4 bases and J by 2 bases, and 6 bases separated the two germline ends. The germline V gene has CDR1 SGDLS and CDR2 YYNGEE. CDR3: CASSRYQETQYF. The CDR3 DNA reads TGTGCCAGCAGCAGGTATCAAGAGACCCAGTACTTC.

A single count supports this clone. V and J are TRBV29-1 and TRBJ1-1; no reliable D call. The CDR3 sequence is 11 residues long. Trimming shortened V by 5 bases and J by 7 bases, and 11 bases separated the two germline ends. CDR1 and CDR2 (germline): SQVTM, ANQGSEA. CDR3 coding DNA: TGCAGCGTTTATATAGTTGGTGAAGCTTTCTTT. Its protein product is CSVYIVGEAFF.

This chain joins TRBV5-1 and TRBJ2-2; the D call may be TRBD1 or TRBD2 (5 bases each). V lost 3 bases, J lost 5 bases, and 14 bases lay in between. Germline V CDR1 and CDR2: SGHRS, YFSETQ. The CDR3 is 15 residues long. CDR3 sequence reads: CASSSGRSTTGELFF. The CDR3 coding sequence is TGCGCCAGCAGCTCGGGACGGAGCACGACCGGGGAGCTGTTTTTT.

The J gene is TRBJ1-1, the V gene TRBV5-1; maybe TRBD1 (5 bases). The CDR3 spans 14 residues. Germline V gene lookup returns CDR1 SGHRS and CDR2 YFSETQ. The ends were cut back, 4 bases at V and 1 base at J, with 11 bases in the middle. The CDR3 region has the DNA TGCGCCAGCAGCCCCGGGGCAGCGAACACTGAAGCTTTCTTT. It translates to CASSPGAANTEAFF.

This clone was observed a single time. The rearrangement joins TRBV9 to TRBJ1-5, with 7 bases matching TRBD1. Trimming took 1 base from V and 5 from J; bases not matched to a gene: 3. CDR1 is SGDLS and CDR2 is YYNGEE in the germline V gene. This CDR3 spans 14 amino acids. DNA of the CDR3: TGTGCCAGCAGCGTATCCGGGACAGATCAGCCCCAGCATTTT. Translation gives CASSVSGTDQPQHF. The full variable domain, in which reference TRBV9 and TRBJ1-5 provide the parts outside the CDR3, is DSGVTQTPKHLITATGQRVTLRCSPRSGDLSVYWYQQSLDQGLQFLIQYYNGEERAKGNILERFSAQQFPDLHSELNLSSLELGDSALYFCASSVSGTDQPQHFGDGTRLSIL.

The rearrangement links TRBV7-9 to TRBJ1-4; 7 bases align to TRBD1. Unmatched junction bases numbered 5, after V lost 3 bases and J lost 1 base. There are 16 residues in the CDR3. Germline V gene sequence: CDR1 SEHNR, CDR2 FQNEAQ (reference sequence). For the CDR3, the DNA is TGTGCCAGCAGCTTGACTAGGACAGGAACTAATGAAAAACTGTTTTTT. It encodes CASSLTRTGTNEKLFF.

The chain is built from TRBV2 and TRBJ1-1, with TRBD1 as a possible D gene (5 bases). V was cut by 11 bases and J by 7 bases, with 20 bases left in between. Germline CDR1 is SNHLY and CDR2 is FYNNEI. The length of the CDR3 is 13 residues. CDR3 in DNA: TGTGCCGGGACTCAATTTGAGGCGGGTGAAGCTTTCTTT. As protein: CAGTQFEAGEAFF.

V and J are TRBV18 and TRBJ1-1; TRBD1 might be the D (5 bases). Trimming pared 3 bases from V and 10 bases from J, leaving 18 bases between. Germline V gene sequence: CDR1 KGHSH, CDR2 LQKENI. This CDR3 comprises 14 residues. CDR3 in DNA: TGTGCCAGCTCACCCATCCGGGACGAGTCACGAGCTTTCTTT. Translation: CASSPIRDESRAFF. The entire variable domain, with the rest obtained from reference TRBV18 and TRBJ1-1, is as follows: NAGVMQNPRHLVRRRGQEARLRCSPMKGHSHVYWYRQLPEEGLKFMVYLQKENIIDESGMPKERFSAEFPKEGPSILRIQQVVRGDSAAYFCASSPIRDESRAFFGQGTRLTVV.

The table lists this clone with a count of one. J is TRBJ2-1 and V is TRBV7-2; D remains unclear. This CDR3 is built from 14 residues. Per the germline V gene, CDR1 is SGHTA and CDR2 is FQGNSA. V lost 1 base and J lost 8, with 12 bases in between. As DNA, the CDR3 is TGTGCCAGCAGCTTAGAGGGCAGCAACGATGAGCAGTTCTTC. It specifies CASSLEGSNDEQFF.

This sequence joins TRBV7-9 and TRBJ1-1; D is ambiguous. Trimming removed 3 bases at V and 0 bases at J, with 11 bases between. Germline assignment: CDR1 SEHNR and CDR2 FQNEAQ (reference sequence). This CDR3 is 15 amino acids long. This CDR3 reads CASSFTRDLNTEAFF. CDR3 DNA: TGTGCCAGCAGCTTCACTAGGGATCTGAACACTGAAGCTTTCTTT.

This chain links TRBV25-1 with TRBJ1-1, with unresolved D. The CDR3 length is 11 residues. V lost 1 base to trimming and J lost 9 bases, with 6 bases between them. Germline CDR1 is MGHDK and CDR2 is SYGVNS. The CDR3 sequence: CASSESLQAFF. DNA for the CDR3: TGTGCCAGCAGTGAATCCTTACAAGCTTTCTTT.

This rearrangement joins TRBV7-6 to TRBJ2-1; 9 bases agree with TRBD1. The CDR3 has 16 residues. Trimming at V came to 5 bases and at J to 4 bases, leaving 9 bases not matched to a gene. Germline CDR1 and CDR2: SGHVS and FNYEAQ. The CDR3 here is CASSTLTGGGYNEQFF. The CDR3, as DNA: TGTGCCAGCAGCACCTTGACAGGGGGTGGGTACAATGAGCAGTTCTTC.

This chain uses TRBV18 with TRBJ2-3, with TRBD1 as a possible D gene (5 bases). The CDR3 sequence is 13 residues long. Per the germline V gene, CDR1 is KGHSH and CDR2 is LQKENI. V lost 6 bases and J 3 bases, leaving 10 bases between the germline ends. In DNA form, the CDR3 reads TGTGCCAGCTCCTTGGACACGACAGATACGCAGTATTTT. It is translated as CASSLDTTDTQYF.

This sequence joins TRBV5-8 and TRBJ2-7; TRBD1 is a possible D gene (5 bases). CDR1 is SGHTS, CDR2 YDEGEE, per germline. The CDR3 is made up of 14 amino acids. The V gene lost 0 bases and the J gene lost 7 bases, with 14 bases spanning the gap. The CDR3 DNA is TGTGCCAGCAGCTTGGGCAGGGCGCGATGGGAGCAGTACTTC. As protein: CASSLGRARWEQYF. Looking up the rest from reference TRBV5-8 and TRBJ2-7 gives the full variable domain: EAGVTQSPTHLIKTRGQQATLRCSPISGHTSVYWYQQALGLGLQFLLWYDEGEERNRGNFPPRFSGRQFPNYSSELNVNALELEDSALYLCASSLGRARWEQYFGPGTRLTVT.

For this clone: The identical CDR3 is also encoded by other nucleotide sequences in the sample. The chain uses TRBV9 and TRBJ2-5; 15 bases map to TRBD2. The length of the CDR3 is 16 residues. The germline gives CDR1 SGDLS, CDR2 YYNGEE. V gave up 0 bases and J gave up 5 bases; unmatched junction bases: 2. For the CDR3, the DNA is TGTGCCAGCAGCGTAGGAGGACTAGCGGGAGGGGAGACCCAGTACTTC. Amino acid sequence: CASSVGGLAGGETQYF.

V usage is TRBV5-1 and J usage is TRBJ1-5, with 11 bases aligning to TRBD1. CDR3 length: 13 residues. Germline V gene data show CDR1 as SGHRS and CDR2 as YFSETQ. V lost 5 bases and J lost 9; bases outside the gene matches: 4. The CDR3 is CASSWTGGSPQHF. Written as DNA, the CDR3 is TGCGCCAGCAGTTGGACAGGGGGCTCGCCCCAGCATTTT.

J is TRBJ1-1 and V is TRBV6-6, with D hard to call. Germline V lookup: CDR1 MNHNY, CDR2 SVGAGI (reference sequence). This CDR3 has 14 amino acids. Trimming took off 0 bases at V and 5 bases at J, with 10 bases between the two ends. The CDR3 DNA is TGTGCCAGCAGTTACTCGATTGGTGGGACTGAAGCTTTCTTT. Translating it yields CASSYSIGGTEAFF.

The chain couples TRBV15 to TRBJ1-5; D is unclear. The CDR3 consists of 18 residues. V lost 0 bases to trimming and J lost 4 bases, with 19 bases between them. Germline V gene lookup returns CDR1 LNHNV and CDR2 YYDKDF (reference sequence). This CDR3 is CATSREFQKKIRNQPQHF. DNA of the CDR3: TGTGCCACCAGCAGAGAATTTCAGAAAAAGATACGGAATCAGCCCCAGCATTTT.

The chain carries TRBV7-2 and TRBJ2-7; tentative D call: TRBD2 (6 bases). The length of the CDR3 is 15 residues. Germline values: CDR1 SGHTA, CDR2 FQGNSA. The ends were cut back, 5 bases at V and 3 bases at J, with 17 bases in the middle. CDR3 sequence: CASSEQGDFRYEQYF. The CDR3 nucleotides are TGTGCCAGCAGCGAACAAGGGGACTTCCGCTACGAGCAGTACTTC.

The gene calls are TRBV6-4 and TRBJ2-1; 13 nucleotides align to TRBD2. Losses at the gene ends were 0 bases for V and 9 bases for J; bases not matched to a gene: 5. The CDR3 is made up of 16 amino acids. From germline, CDR1 is MRHNA and CDR2 SNTAGT. The CDR3, as DNA: TGTGCCAGCAGTGACTCAGGACTAGCGGGAGCGCGTGAGCAGTTCTTC. The encoded protein is CASSDSGLAGAREQFF.

The CDR3, as DNA: TGTGCCAGCAGTTTATTTGTGAAAGGTCAGCCCCAGCATTTT. Protein product: CASSLFVKGQPQHF. This chain uses TRBV27 with TRBJ1-5, with no clear D. The length of the CDR3 is 14 residues. CDR1 is MNHEY and CDR2 is SMNVEV in the germline V gene (reference sequence). The V end lost 1 base, the J end lost 6 bases, and 10 bases lay between the germline ends.

This clone was detected once. An end of the junction differs from the germline gene, which may be a read error. Other DNA sequences in this specimen translate into the identical CDR3. V gene TRBV18 combines with J gene TRBJ2-2; perhaps TRBD1 as D (6 bases). Per germline, CDR1 KGHSH and CDR2 LQKENI. The CDR3 contains 14 residues. The CDR3 DNA follows: TGTGCCAGCTCGCCACAGGGGAACACCGGGGAGCTGTTTTTT. It codes for CASSPQGNTGELFF.

As to this clone: Germline and junction disagree at one end, which may indicate a read error. V usage is TRBV28 and J usage is TRBJ2-7, with a tentative D call TRBD1 (6 bases). This CDR3 comprises 12 residues. Per the germline V gene, CDR1 is MDHEN and CDR2 is SYDVKM. This CDR3 reads CASSLPDRKKHF. In DNA form, the CDR3 reads TGTGCCAGCAGTTTACCCGACAGGAAAAAGCACTTC.

The chain links TRBV2 to TRBJ1-2, with 10 bases identical to TRBD1. The CDR3 length is 13 residues. V was pared by 7 bases and J by 8 bases, with 7 bases of the junction left unmatched. In germline, CDR1 is SNHLY, CDR2 FYNNEI. CDR3 sequence reads: CASMRTGGSGYTF. For the CDR3, the DNA is TGTGCCAGCATGCGGACAGGGGGTTCGGGCTACACCTTC.